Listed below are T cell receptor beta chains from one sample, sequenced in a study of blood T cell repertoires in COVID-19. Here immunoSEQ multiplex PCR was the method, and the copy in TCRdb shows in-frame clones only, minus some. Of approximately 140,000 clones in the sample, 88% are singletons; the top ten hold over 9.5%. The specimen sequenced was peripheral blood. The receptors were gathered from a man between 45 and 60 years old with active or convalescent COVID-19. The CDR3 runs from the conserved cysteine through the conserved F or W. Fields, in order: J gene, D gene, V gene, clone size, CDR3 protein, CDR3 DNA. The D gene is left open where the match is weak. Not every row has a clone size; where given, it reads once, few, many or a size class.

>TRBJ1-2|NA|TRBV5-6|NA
CASRGQRANYGYTF
TGTGCCAGCAGAGGACAGCGAGCTAACTATGGCTACACCTTC
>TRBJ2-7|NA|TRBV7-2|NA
CASSYDFSGFQYF
TGTGCCAGCAGCTACGACTTTAGCGGATTCCAGTACTTC
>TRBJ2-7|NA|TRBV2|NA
CASSLLYEQYF
TGTGCCAGCAGCCTTTTGTACGAGCAGTACTTC
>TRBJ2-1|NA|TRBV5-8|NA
CASSLGSRGNEQFF
TGTGCCAGCAGCTTAGGGTCCAGGGGCAATGAGCAGTTCTTC
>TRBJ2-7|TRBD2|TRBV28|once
CASTPGGRAYEQYF
TGTGCCAGCACCCCGGGGGGTCGAGCCTACGAGCAGTACTTC
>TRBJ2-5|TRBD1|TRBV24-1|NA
CATSDPQGGQGKGKTQYF
TGTGCCACCAGTGATCCGCAGGGGGGACAGGGGAAGGGGAAGACCCAGTACTTC
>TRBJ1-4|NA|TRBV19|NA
CASSIDWGRNEKLFF
TGTGCCAGTAGTATTGATTGGGGGCGGAATGAAAAACTGTTTTTT
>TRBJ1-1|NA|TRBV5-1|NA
CASSVGLQGSRGNTEAFF
TGCGCCAGCAGCGTCGGTCTACAGGGATCCAGGGGGAACACTGAAGCTTTCTTT
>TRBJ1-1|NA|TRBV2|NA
CASRLRGTEAFF
TGTGCCAGCAGGCTCAGGGGCACTGAAGCTTTCTTT
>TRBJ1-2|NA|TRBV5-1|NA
CASSLETGLRGYGYTF
TGCGCCAGCAGCTTGGAAACAGGGCTCAGGGGCTATGGCTACACCTTC
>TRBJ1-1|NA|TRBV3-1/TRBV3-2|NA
CASSQTTVNTEAFF
TGTGCCAGCAGCCAAACAACAGTGAACACTGAAGCTTTCTTT
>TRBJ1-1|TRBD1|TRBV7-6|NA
CASSQSGTGNTEAFF
TGTGCCAGCAGCCAATCCGGGACAGGGAACACTGAAGCTTTCTTT
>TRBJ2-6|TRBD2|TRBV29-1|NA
CSVEGLPRGAGGSGANVLTF
TGCAGCGTTGAAGGCTTGCCGAGGGGAGCGGGAGGGTCTGGGGCCAACGTCCTGACTTTC
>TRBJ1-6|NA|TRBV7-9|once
CASSATANSPLHF
TGTGCCAGCAGCGCGACAGCCAATTCACCCCTCCACTTT
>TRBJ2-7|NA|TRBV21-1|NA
CASNQYPGGSYEQYF
TGTGCCAGCAATCAATATCCCGGGGGTTCTTACGAGCAGTACTTC
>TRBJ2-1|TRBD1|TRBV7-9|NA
CASSYKGQGYAEQFF
TGTGCCAGCAGCTATAAGGGACAGGGGTATGCTGAGCAGTTCTTC
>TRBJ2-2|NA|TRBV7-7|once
CAKGVPYTGELFF
TGTGCTAAGGGGGTTCCCTACACCGGGGAGCTGTTTTTT
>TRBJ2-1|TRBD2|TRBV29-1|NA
CSVSLAGSYNEQFF
TGCAGCGTTTCCTTAGCGGGAAGCTACAATGAGCAGTTCTTC
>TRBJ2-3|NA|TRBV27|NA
CASSFLPTQRRAGDTQYF
TGTGCCAGCAGTTTTCTCCCTACCCAGCGCCGGGCGGGAGATACGCAGTATTTT
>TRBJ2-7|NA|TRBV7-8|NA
CASSLAPSGSYEQYF
TGTGCCAGCAGCTTAGCCCCCAGCGGCTCCTACGAGCAGTACTTC
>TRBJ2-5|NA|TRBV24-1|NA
CATSENRDGPQYF
TGTGCCACCAGTGAAAACAGGGATGGGCCCCAGTACTTC
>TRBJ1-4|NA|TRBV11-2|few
CASSARRGEKLFF
TGTGCCAGCAGCGCGCGGAGGGGTGAAAAACTGTTTTTT
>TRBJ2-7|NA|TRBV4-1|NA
CASSQGLSGSYEQYF
TGCGCCAGCAGCCAAGGTCTGAGCGGCTCCTACGAGCAGTACTTC